Below are 10 T cell receptor beta chains sequenced from a single sample in a study of radiotherapy plus CTLA-4 blockade in lung cancer. The data were produced by immunoSEQ multiplex PCR, yet TCRdb's version contains in-frame clones alone and is incomplete. The sample records tens of thousands of clones, roughly 86% being singletons. Sample: peripheral blood, taken from a patient treated with radiotherapy plus ipilimumab. The origin of the receptors is a human donor with non-small cell lung cancer that progressed on radiotherapy plus ipilimumab.

This sequence joins TRBV30 and TRBJ2-2, with D unresolved. Between the trimmed V and J ends, which lost 0 bases and 1 base, there was a span of 9 bases. Germline CDR1 GTSNPN, CDR2 SVGIG (reference sequence). This CDR3 is built from 15 residues. CDR3 nucleotides: TGTGCCTGGAGTGTTTCTGTGGAGAACACCGGGGAGCTGTTTTTT. Encoded protein: CAWSVSVENTGELFF.

This chain connects TRBV28 to TRBJ1-2; 9 bases are a match to TRBD1. With V trimmed by 6 bases and J by 2 bases, 22 bases remained unmatched. The V gene's germline CDR1 is MDHEN and CDR2 SYDVKM. There are 20 residues in the CDR3. CDR3: CASRGAVGTGSVWGNYGYTF. CDR3 DNA sequence: TGTGCCAGCAGGGGTGCTGTGGGGACAGGGAGTGTATGGGGGAACTATGGCTACACCTTC.

This chain links TRBV7-9 with TRBJ1-2; D call uncertain. V was clipped by 2 bases and J by 2 bases, with 6 bases between them. The CDR3 totals 13 residues. Germline values: CDR1 SEHNR, CDR2 FQNEAQ (reference sequence). The CDR3 DNA reads as TGTGCCAGCAGCTTATCTCCAAACTATGGCTACACCTTC. Amino acids: CASSLSPNYGYTF.

This clone was recorded only once. The V and J genes are TRBV7-2 and TRBJ2-7, with 13 nucleotides matching TRBD2. J was trimmed by 4 bases and V by 4 bases; bases with no gene match: 10. CDR1 is SGHTA and CDR2 is FQGNSA in the germline V gene. The CDR3 totals 17 residues. In DNA form, the CDR3 reads TGTGCCAGCAGCTCTAGCAGGACTAGCGGGGGAGGATACGAGCAGTACTTC. Encoded protein: CASSSSRTSGGGYEQYF.

The V gene is TRBV18, the J gene TRBJ2-3; a weak D match, TRBD2 (5 bases). Looked up from germline, CDR1 is KGHSH and CDR2 is LQKENI. Trimming cost V 1 base and J 5 bases, with 10 bases left between them. The CDR3 sequence is 14 residues long. The CDR3 protein is CASSPLGAIDTQYF. The DNA for the CDR3 is TGTGCCAGCTCACCACTGGGAGCCATAGATACGCAGTATTTT.

This chain uses TRBV11-2 with TRBJ2-1, with a tentative D call TRBD2 (6 bases). This CDR3 is 16 amino acids long. Between the trimmed V and J ends, which lost 5 bases and 6 bases, there was a span of 20 bases. Germline V gene data show CDR1 as SGHAT and CDR2 as FQNNGV. The DNA of the CDR3 is TGTGCCAGCAGCCGTACCGCGGAGACTAGACTCAATGAGCAGTTCTTC. Translated: CASSRTAETRLNEQFF.

The rearrangement links TRBV19 to TRBJ1-5; possibly TRBD1 for D (6 bases). Trimming left V 5 bases short and J 4 bases short, with 15 bases between. Germline V gives CDR1 LNHDA, CDR2 SQIVND (reference sequence). This CDR3 has 15 amino acids. CDR3 protein: CASSPLDRFNQPQHF. DNA for the CDR3: TGTGCCAGTAGTCCCCTGGACAGATTTAATCAGCCCCAGCATTTT.

V gene TRBV10-3 combines with J gene TRBJ2-2, with D tentatively TRBD1 or TRBD2 (5 bases each). CDR3 length equals 18 residues. Germline assignment: CDR1 ENHRY and CDR2 SYGVKD. V was cut by 8 bases and J by 4 bases, with 26 bases left in between. CDR3 DNA: TGTGCCATCCTGGGACCCCCGGGCGAAGGGGCGGCCACCGGGGAGCTGTTTTTT. Protein product: CAILGPPGEGAATGELFF.

This clone appeared a single time. The chain combines TRBV7-9 with TRBJ1-1; D gene ambiguous. Germline values: CDR1 SEHNR, CDR2 FQNEAQ (reference sequence). This CDR3 region has 11 residues. Deletions cut 5 bases from V and 10 bases from J, with 11 bases between. DNA for the CDR3: TGTGCCAGCAGCGCCGCATGGGGAGCTTTCTTT. Its protein product is CASSAAWGAFF.

The chain carries TRBV4-3 and TRBJ1-1, with D hard to call. Germline lookup yields CDR1 LGHNA and CDR2 YSLEER. V was shortened by 4 bases and J by 5 bases, with 23 bases between the two germline ends. The CDR3 is 17 amino acids. The CDR3 DNA follows: TGCGCCAGCAGCCCCCGTTTCGCGTTACCCCATGGGACTGAAGCTTTCTTT. Protein: CASSPRFALPHGTEAFF.